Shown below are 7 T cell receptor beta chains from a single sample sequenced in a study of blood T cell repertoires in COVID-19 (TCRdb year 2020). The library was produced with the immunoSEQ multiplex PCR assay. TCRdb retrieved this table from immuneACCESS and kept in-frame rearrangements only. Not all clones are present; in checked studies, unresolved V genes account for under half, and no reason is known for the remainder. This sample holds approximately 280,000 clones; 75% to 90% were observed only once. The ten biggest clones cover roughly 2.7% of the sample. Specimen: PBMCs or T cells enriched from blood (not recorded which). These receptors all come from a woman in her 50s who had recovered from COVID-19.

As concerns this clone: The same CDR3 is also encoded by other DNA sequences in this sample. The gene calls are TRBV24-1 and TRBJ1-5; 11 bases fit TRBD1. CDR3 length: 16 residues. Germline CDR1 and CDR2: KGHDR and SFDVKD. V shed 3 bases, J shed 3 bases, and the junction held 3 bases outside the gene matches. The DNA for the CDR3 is TGTGCCACCAGTGATGGGGACAGGGGGTACAATCAGCCCCAGCATTTT. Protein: CATSDGDRGYNQPQHF.

CDR3 DNA sequence: TGTGCCAGCAGCTTACAGGGGACTAATGAAAAACTGTTTTTT. Its protein is CASSLQGTNEKLFF. The chain has TRBV7-2 and TRBJ1-4, with D perhaps matching TRBD1 (6 bases). The CDR3 is 14 amino acids. CDR1 SGHTA and CDR2 FQGNSA come from the germline V gene. The germline V and J ends were trimmed by 2 bases and 2 bases, with 6 bases remaining between them.

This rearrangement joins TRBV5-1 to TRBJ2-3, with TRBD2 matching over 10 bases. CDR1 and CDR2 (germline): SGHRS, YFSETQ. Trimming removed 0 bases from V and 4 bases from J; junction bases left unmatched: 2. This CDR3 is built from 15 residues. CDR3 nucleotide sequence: TGCGCCAGCAGCTTGGCAGCGGGAGGGGCAGATACGCAGTATTTT. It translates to CASSLAAGGADTQYF.

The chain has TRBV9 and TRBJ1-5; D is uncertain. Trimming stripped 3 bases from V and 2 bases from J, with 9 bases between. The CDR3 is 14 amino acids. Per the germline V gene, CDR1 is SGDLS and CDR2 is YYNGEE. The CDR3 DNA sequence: TGTGCCAGCAGCGCAAGCGGGGGCAATCAGCCCCAGCATTTT. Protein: CASSASGGNQPQHF. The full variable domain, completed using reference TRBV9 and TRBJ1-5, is DSGVTQTPKHLITATGQRVTLRCSPRSGDLSVYWYQQSLDQGLQFLIQYYNGEERAKGNILERFSAQQFPDLHSELNLSSLELGDSALYFCASSASGGNQPQHFGDGTRLSIL.

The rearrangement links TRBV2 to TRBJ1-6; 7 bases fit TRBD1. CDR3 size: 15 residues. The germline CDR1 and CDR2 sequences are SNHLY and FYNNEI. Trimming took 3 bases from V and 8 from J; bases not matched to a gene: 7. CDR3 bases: TGTGCCAGCAGTGACAGGGGGTCTTTTGATTCACCCCTCCACTTT. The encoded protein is CASSDRGSFDSPLHF.

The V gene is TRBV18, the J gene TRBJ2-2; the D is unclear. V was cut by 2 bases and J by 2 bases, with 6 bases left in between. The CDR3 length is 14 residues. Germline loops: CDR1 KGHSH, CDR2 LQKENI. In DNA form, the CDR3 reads TGTGCCAGCTCACCAACACATAACACCGGGGAGCTGTTTTTT. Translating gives CASSPTHNTGELFF.

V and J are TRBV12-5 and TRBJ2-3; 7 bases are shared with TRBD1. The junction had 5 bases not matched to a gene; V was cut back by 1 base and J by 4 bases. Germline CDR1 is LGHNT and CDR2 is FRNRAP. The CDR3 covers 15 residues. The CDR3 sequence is CASGLEQGFPDTQYF. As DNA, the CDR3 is TGTGCTAGTGGTTTGGAACAGGGGTTTCCAGATACGCAGTATTTT.